This T cell receptor (beta chain) was found in a study of memory CD4+ T cells and cytomegalovirus serostatus. Study in general: Of the healthy Belgian adults, 9 or 10 were CMV seropositive and approximately 25 seronegative.

Single viable CD3+CD4+CD8-CD45RO+ cells were sorted as the memory CD4+ T cells. The data were produced by immunoSEQ multiplex PCR, yet TCRdb's version contains in-frame clones alone and is incomplete. The top ten hold about 0.8% of the sample, which has 30,000 to 40,000 clones, around 79% seen once. Source material: memory CD4+ T cells from blood. This receptor was taken from an adult in good health and CMV-seronegative.

The DNA of the CDR3 is TGTGCCTGCCAGTCCATGGGGGGTAACACCGGGGAGCTGTTTTTT. The encoded protein is CACQSMGGNTGELFF. The J gene is TRBJ2-2, the V gene TRBV30; tentatively, D is TRBD2 (6 bases). The CDR3 length is 15 residues. Trimming pared 6 bases from V and 2 bases from J, leaving 16 bases between. Germline CDR1 reads GTSNPN; CDR2 reads SVGIG (reference sequence).